The 5 T cell receptor beta chains below come from one sample, sequenced in a study of T-cell reconstitution after alpha-beta-depleted transplantation in children (dated by TCRdb to 2016 to 2017). The protocol used for the library was PCR. Sequencing used an Illumina HiSeq 2500. Molecular barcoding was employed in the preparation of TCR libraries, with unique molecular identifiers being used to normalize TCRbeta repertoire quantification. TCRdb redid the processing of the public reads, applying fastp at Q25 and MiXCR, and retained in-frame beta chains. Identical CDR3 proteins give one entry, which carries the most common genes and DNA. Recorded for this sample are approximately 30,000 distinct CDR3 sequences; over 6.5% of them occurred a single time. The ten largest make up about 27% of the sample. Results and caveats for the whole study, not just this receptor: The apparently early recovery of alphabetaT-cell counts about two months after transplant reportedly depended on only several hundred rapidly expanded clones that came from non-depleted graft cells.

What these receptors recognize is not known. The sample's time point label is to be understood as: day 60 (about 2 months) after transplantation. In the paper's terms, the treatment or condition label means: allogeneic hematopoietic cell transplantation with graft depleted of TCRalphabeta T cells and CD19 B cells. Sample: peripheral blood, taken 60 days after TCRalphabeta/CD19-depleted stem cell transplant. The receptors here all came from a child under two years old who had a stem cell transplant for acute myeloid leukemia, so the T cells may come from the graft donor.

The gene calls are TRBV2 and TRBJ2-2; D might be TRBD2 (5 bases). Trimming removed 11 bases from V and 4 bases from J, with 26 bases in between. CDR1 SNHLY and CDR2 FYNNEI come from the germline V gene. This CDR3 is 17 amino acids long. Here the CDR3 DNA reads TGTGCCTTCTGTTTAGCGCTCGGCCCGACGCGCACCGGGGAGCTGTTTTTT. Its protein product is CAFCLALGPTRTGELFF.

This clonotype was seen repeatedly, ten times or more. This chain uses TRBV6-1 with TRBJ2-1; 10 nucleotides agree with TRBD1. Unmatched junction bases numbered 8, after V lost 8 bases and J lost 4 bases. CDR1 is MNHNS, CDR2 SASEGT, per germline. CDR3 size: 15 residues. The CDR3: CASSYPGQGYNEQFF. The CDR3 DNA sequence: TGTGCCAGCTCCTACCCGGGACAGGGGTACAATGAGCAGTTCTTC.

Ten or more counts support this clonotype. V gene TRBV10-3 combines with J gene TRBJ1-6; TRBD1 agrees at 7 bases. CDR1 is ENHRY, CDR2 SYGVKD, per germline. The CDR3 totals 15 residues. The V and J ends lost 5 bases and 6 bases, in that order; junction bases with no gene match: 7. CDR3 sequence: CAISPRGQINSPLHF. CDR3 sequence (DNA): TGTGCCATCAGTCCCAGGGGACAGATTAATTCACCCCTCCACTTT.

This clonotype has a handful of counts. V usage is TRBV7-9 and J usage is TRBJ2-2, with D unclear. The V gene lost 6 bases and the J gene lost 4 bases, with 12 bases spanning the gap. The CDR3 spans 14 residues. Germline CDR1 reads SEHNR; CDR2 reads FQNEAQ (reference sequence). The CDR3 nucleotides are TGTGCCAGCAGTGCCCCCATTACCACCGGGGAGCTGTTTTTT. This encodes CASSAPITTGELFF.

This clonotype was recorded many times. CDR3 nucleotides: TGTGCCATCAGTACCCCCAGGGGGACGAAGTATGGCTACACCTTC. This sequence encodes CAISTPRGTKYGYTF. The chain couples TRBV10-3 to TRBJ1-2; TRBD1 agrees at 7 bases. With 5 bases clipped from V and 5 bases from J, the junction kept 11 bases outside the gene matches. Looked up from germline, CDR1 is ENHRY and CDR2 is SYGVKD. The CDR3 runs to 15 residues.